This section outlines one T cell receptor (beta chain) sequence together with its context. Antigen specificity is unknown. The data were taken from a study of graft-versus-host responses after intestinal transplantation. On the study more broadly: Each transplant was multivisceral, liver-intestinal, or isolated intestinal. Tacrolimus and steroids were given for two to three years to all recipients after anti-thymocyte globulin induction.

V shed 4 bases and J shed 7 bases, with 17 bases lying between them. Germline V CDR1 and CDR2: MGHRA, YSYEKL. The CDR3 extends over 15 amino acids. Produced via immunoSEQ multiplex PCR; TCRdb's table is partial and in-frame only. The sample comprises 65,000 to 85,000 clones, around nine tenths of which are singletons, and 7.5% to 8.5% rests with the top ten. Whole-study findings and limits: Present in recipient marrow, GvH clones included some that appeared first in ileum or blood. Graft-donor T cell macrochimerism coincided with high graft-versus-host to host-versus-graft clonal ratios in allografts.

The TCR comes from a human donor who was the organ donor for an intestinal transplant. The sequences come from unstimulated CD8+ T cells sorted from spleen or lymph node cells, collected before transplant. The V gene is TRBV4-1, the J gene TRBJ2-1; tentatively, D is TRBD2 (5 bases). The CDR3 DNA follows: TGCGCCAGCAGCCTCCGGCCTAGCAGTCTGAATGAGCAGTTCTTC. Its protein is CASSLRPSSLNEQFF.